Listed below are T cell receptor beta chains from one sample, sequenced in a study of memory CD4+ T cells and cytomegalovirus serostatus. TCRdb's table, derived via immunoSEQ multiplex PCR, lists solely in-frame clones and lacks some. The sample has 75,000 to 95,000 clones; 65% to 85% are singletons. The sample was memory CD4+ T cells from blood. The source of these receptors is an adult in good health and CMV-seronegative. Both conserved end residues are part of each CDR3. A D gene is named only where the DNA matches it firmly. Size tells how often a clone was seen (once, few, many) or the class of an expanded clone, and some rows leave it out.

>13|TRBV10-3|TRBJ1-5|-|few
CAISGAEYQPQHF
TGTGCCATCAGTGGAGCGGAATACCAGCCCCAGCATTTT
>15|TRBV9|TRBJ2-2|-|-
CASSVGSQGAGELFF
TGTGCCAGCAGCGTAGGATCACAGGGCGCCGGGGAGCTGTTTTTT
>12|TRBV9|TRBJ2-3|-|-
CASSVEGDTQYF
TGTGCCAGCAGCGTAGAGGGGGATACGCAGTATTTT
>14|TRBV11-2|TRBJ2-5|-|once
CASTGTRIRETQYF
TGTGCCAGCACCGGGACCCGCATTCGAGAGACCCAGTACTTC
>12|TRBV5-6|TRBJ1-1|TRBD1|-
CASSRGPAEAFF
TGTGCCAGCAGCAGGGGGCCGGCTGAAGCTTTCTTT
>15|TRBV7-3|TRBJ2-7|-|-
CASSPQSSVNAEQYF
TGTGCCAGCAGCCCACAGTCCAGCGTCAACGCCGAGCAGTACTTC
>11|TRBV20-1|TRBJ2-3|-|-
CSVLSTDTQYF
TGCAGTGTGCTTAGCACAGATACGCAGTATTTT
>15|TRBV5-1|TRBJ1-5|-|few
CASSLEGGHNQPQHF
TGCGCCAGCAGCTTAGAGGGGGGCCACAATCAGCCCCAGCATTTT
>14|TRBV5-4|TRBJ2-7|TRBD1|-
CASSFWGQGGKQYF
TGTGCCAGCAGCTTTTGGGGACAGGGGGGCAAGCAGTACTTC
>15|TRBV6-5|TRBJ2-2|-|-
CASSTQGASPGELFF
TGTGCCAGCAGCACGCAGGGCGCGAGCCCCGGGGAGCTGTTTTTT
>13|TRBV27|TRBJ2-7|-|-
CASSPGHSYEQYF
TGTGCCAGTTCTCCGGGACACTCCTACGAGCAGTACTTC
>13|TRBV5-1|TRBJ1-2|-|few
CASSLGSNYGYTF
TGCGCCAGCAGCTTGGGCAGTAACTATGGCTACACCTTC
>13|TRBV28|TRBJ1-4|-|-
CATAGGVEEKLFF
TGTGCCACCGCCGGGGGGGTTGAAGAAAAACTGTTTTTT
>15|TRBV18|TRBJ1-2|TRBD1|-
CASSFGSGQGYGYTF
TGTGCCAGCTCATTTGGATCGGGACAGGGCTATGGCTACACCTTC
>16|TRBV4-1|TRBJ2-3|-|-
CASSHRTLTGGDTQYF
TGCGCCAGCAGCCACCGGACTCTTACTGGGGGGGATACGCAGTATTTT
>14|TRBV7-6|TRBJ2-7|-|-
CASSLNRVSYEQYF
TGTGCCAGCAGCTTGAACAGGGTTTCCTACGAGCAGTACTTC
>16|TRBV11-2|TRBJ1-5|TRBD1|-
CASSDDRGGGNQPQHF
TGTGCCAGCAGCGACGACAGGGGGGGTGGCAATCAGCCCCAGCATTTT
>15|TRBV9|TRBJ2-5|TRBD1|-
CASSVGDRESETQYF
TGTGCCAGCAGCGTAGGGGACAGGGAATCGGAGACCCAGTACTTC
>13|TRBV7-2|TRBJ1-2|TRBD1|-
CASRYEGARGYTF
TGTGCCAGCAGATATGAGGGGGCGCGGGGCTACACCTTC
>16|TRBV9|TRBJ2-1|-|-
CASSEAGHQLDNEQFF
TGTGCCAGCAGCGAGGCGGGCCATCAATTAGACAATGAGCAGTTCTTC
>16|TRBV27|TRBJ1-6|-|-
CASSLSSVQTNSPLHF
TGTGCCAGCAGTTTATCGTCGGTACAGACGAATTCACCCCTCCACTTT
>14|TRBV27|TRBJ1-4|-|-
CASSLNRKSEKLFF
TGTGCCAGCAGTCTAAACAGAAAGAGCGAAAAACTGTTTTTT
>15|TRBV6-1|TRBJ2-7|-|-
CAARIGSVSSYEQYF
TGTGCCGCGAGAATAGGATCAGTGAGCTCCTACGAGCAGTACTTC
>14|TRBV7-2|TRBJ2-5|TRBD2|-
CASSLGLAIETQYF
TGTGCCAGCAGCTTGGGACTAGCGATCGAGACCCAGTACTTC
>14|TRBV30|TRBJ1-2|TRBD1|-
CAWTYRDRAYGYTF
TGTGCCTGGACATACCGGGACAGGGCGTATGGCTACACCTTC
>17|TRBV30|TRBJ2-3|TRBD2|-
CAWRSVPASGGPDTQYF
TGTGCCTGGAGGAGCGTCCCCGCTAGCGGGGGCCCAGATACGCAGTATTTT
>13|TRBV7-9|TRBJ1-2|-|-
CASSFGSNYGYTF
TGTGCCAGCAGCTTTGGCAGTAACTATGGCTACACCTTC
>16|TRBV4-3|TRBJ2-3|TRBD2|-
CASSQLAGGVADTQYF
TGCGCCAGCAGCCAACTAGCGGGGGGGGTCGCAGATACGCAGTATTTT
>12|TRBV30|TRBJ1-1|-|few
CASTGLGGEAFF
TGTGCCTCCACAGGTTTAGGTGGGGAAGCTTTCTTT
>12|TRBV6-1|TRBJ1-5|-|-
CASSDGIQPQHF
TGTGCCAGCAGTGACGGTATTCAGCCCCAGCATTTT
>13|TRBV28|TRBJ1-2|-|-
CACRVASNYGYTF
TGTGCCTGCAGGGTCGCCTCTAACTATGGCTACACCTTC
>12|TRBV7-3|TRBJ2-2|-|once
CASSPLGGELFF
TGTGCCAGCAGCCCCTTGGGCGGGGAGCTGTTTTTT
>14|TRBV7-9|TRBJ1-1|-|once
CASSLGHQNTEAFF
TGTGCCAGCAGCTTAGGACACCAGAACACTGAAGCTTTCTTT
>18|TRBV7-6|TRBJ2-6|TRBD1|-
CASSGGQGKMAGANVLTF
TGTGCCAGCAGCGGTGGACAGGGGAAAATGGCTGGGGCCAACGTCCTGACTTTC
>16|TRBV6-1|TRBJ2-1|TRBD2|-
CASSEAGLAGNNEQFF
TGTGCCAGCAGTGAAGCCGGACTAGCGGGGAACAATGAGCAGTTCTTC
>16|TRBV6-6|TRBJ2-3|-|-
CASSRTNGGGTDTQYF
TGTGCCAGCAGCCGGACAAACGGAGGGGGCACAGATACGCAGTATTTT
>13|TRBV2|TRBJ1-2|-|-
CASSEGWSYGYTF
TGTGCCAGCAGTGAGGGGTGGAGCTATGGCTACACCTTC
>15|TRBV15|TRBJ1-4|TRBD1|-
CATSRTQGVNEKLFF
TGTGCCACCAGCAGAACACAGGGGGTTAATGAAAAACTGTTTTTT
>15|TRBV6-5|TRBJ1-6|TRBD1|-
CASSYGTVYNSPLHF
TGTGCCAGCAGTTATGGGACAGTCTATAATTCACCCCTCCACTTT
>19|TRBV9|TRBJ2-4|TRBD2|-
CASSVGNQTSGGAKNIQYF
TGTGCCAGCAGCGTAGGAAACCAGACTAGCGGGGGAGCCAAAAACATTCAGTACTTC
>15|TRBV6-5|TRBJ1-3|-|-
CASSLVFSEGNTIYF
TGTGCCAGCAGTCTGGTATTTTCTGAGGGAAACACCATATATTTT
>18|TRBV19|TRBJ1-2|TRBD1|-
CASSIPTGTGGIVYGYTF
TGTGCCAGTAGTATCCCAACCGGGACAGGGGGCATCGTCTATGGCTACACCTTC
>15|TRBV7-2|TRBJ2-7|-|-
CASAEVRKSPYEQYF
TGTGCCAGCGCCGAAGTCAGGAAGAGTCCCTACGAGCAGTACTTC
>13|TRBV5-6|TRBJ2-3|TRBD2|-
CASSSGGADTQYF
TGTGCCAGCAGCTCGGGGGGGGCAGATACGCAGTATTTT
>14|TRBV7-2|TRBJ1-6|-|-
CASRGTANNSPLHF
TGTGCCAGTCGTGGGACGGCGAACAATTCACCCCTCCACTTT
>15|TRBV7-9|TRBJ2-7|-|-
CASSLAFGASYEQYF
TGTGCCAGCAGCTTAGCGTTTGGGGCTTCCTACGAGCAGTACTTC
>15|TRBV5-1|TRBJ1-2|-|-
CASSSESVSDYGYTF
TGCGCCAGCAGCTCCGAGTCGGTTTCGGACTATGGCTACACCTTC
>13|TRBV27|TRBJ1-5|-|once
CASTGGKDQPQHF
TGTGCCAGCACGGGGGGGAAAGATCAGCCCCAGCATTTT
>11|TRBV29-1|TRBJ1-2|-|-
CSIGLNYGYTF
TGCAGCATCGGGTTGAACTATGGCTACACCTTC
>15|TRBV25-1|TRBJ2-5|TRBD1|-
CASSFDRGFGETQYF
TGTGCCAGCAGTTTCGACAGGGGGTTTGGAGAGACCCAGTACTTC
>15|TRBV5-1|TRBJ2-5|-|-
CASSSGQDRRETQYF
TGCGCCAGCAGCAGCGGCCAGGACAGACGAGAGACCCAGTACTTC
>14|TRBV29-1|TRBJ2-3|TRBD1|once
CSVEDGTASNTQYF
TGCAGCGTTGAAGACGGGACAGCAAGCAATACGCAGTATTTT
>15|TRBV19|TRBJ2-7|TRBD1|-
CASKRTGTGNHEQYF
TGTGCCAGTAAGAGGACCGGGACAGGGAACCACGAGCAGTACTTC
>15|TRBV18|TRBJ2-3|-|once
CASSPVAARTDTQYF
TGTGCCAGCTCACCTGTAGCGGCCCGCACAGATACGCAGTATTTT
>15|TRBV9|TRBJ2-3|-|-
CASSAPGGGTDTQYF
TGTGCCAGCAGCGCCCCAGGAGGAGGCACAGATACGCAGTATTTT